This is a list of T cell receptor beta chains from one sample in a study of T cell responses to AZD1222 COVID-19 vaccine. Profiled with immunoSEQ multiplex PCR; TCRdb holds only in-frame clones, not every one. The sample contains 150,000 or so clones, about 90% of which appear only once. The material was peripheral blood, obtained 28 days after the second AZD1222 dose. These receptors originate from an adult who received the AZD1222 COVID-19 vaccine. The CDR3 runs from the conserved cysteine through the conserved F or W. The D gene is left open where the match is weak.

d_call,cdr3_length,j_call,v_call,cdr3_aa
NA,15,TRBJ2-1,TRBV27,CATAFGQSSYNEQFF
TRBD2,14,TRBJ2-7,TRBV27,CASSWGLAAYEQYF
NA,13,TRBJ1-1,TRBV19,CASRRQVDTEAFF
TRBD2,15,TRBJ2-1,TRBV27,CASSLGTSGRNEQFF
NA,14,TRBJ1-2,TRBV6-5,CASIRLGNQDGYTF
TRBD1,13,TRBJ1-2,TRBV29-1,CSVEEGQHYGYTF
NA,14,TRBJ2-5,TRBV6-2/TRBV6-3,CASSYEASQETQYF
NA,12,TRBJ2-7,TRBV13,CASSSGVYEQYF
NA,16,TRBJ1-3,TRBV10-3,CAISPLAGNSGNTIYF
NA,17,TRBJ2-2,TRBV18,CASSPMGLPPYTGELFF
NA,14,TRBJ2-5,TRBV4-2,CASSQVTRGETQYF
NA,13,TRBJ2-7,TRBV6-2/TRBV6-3,CASSSSAYYEQYF
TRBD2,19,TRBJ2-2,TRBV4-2,CASSQALAGGYDGTGELFF
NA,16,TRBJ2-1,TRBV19,CASSITTGSPYNEQFF
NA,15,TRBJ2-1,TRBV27,CASSSRDSPINEQFF
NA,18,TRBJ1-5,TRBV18,CASSPADMMGPSNQPQHF
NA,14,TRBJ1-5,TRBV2,CASQSRDGTQPQHF
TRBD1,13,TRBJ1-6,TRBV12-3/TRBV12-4,CASSPQGGSPLHF
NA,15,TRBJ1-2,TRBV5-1,CASSLNFGTYYGYTF
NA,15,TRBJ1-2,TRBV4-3,CASSQDPGNPYGYTF
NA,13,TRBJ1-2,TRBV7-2,CASSPESQRGYTF
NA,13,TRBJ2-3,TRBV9,CASSVGLRDTQYF
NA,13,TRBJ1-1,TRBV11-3,CASSLARGGATFF
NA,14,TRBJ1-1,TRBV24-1,CATSTGLTNTEAFF
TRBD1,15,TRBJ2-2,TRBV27,CASRRTGGYTGELFF
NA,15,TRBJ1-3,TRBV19,CASSSTRVSGNTIYF
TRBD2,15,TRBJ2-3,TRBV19,CASSSSGGYTDTQYF
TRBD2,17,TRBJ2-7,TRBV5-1,CASSPWGERGDSYEQYF
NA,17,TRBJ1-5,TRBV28,CASSVRKGAYSNQPQHF
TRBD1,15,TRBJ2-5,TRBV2,CASSEAGTGSETQYF
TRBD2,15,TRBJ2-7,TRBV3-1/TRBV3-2,CASSQDLAGALEQYF
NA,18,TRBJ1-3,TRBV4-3,CASSQESWTLNTGNTIYF
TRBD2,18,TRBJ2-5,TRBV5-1,CASSLLPGTSGRVETQYF
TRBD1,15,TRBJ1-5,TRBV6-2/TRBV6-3,CASSYRQGGNQPQHF
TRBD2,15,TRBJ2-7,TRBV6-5,CASSYEGGGAYEQYF
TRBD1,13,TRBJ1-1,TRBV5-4,CASSSLQGKKAFF
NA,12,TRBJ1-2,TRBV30,CAWQGYRYGYTF
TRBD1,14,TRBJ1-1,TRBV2,CASRGGQGVTEAFF
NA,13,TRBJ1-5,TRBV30,CACTQGRNQPQHF
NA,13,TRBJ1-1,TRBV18,CASSRDIYTEAFF
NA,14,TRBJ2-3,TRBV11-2,CASSLSMLTDTQYF
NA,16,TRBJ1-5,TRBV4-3,CASSQELGGGGQPQHF
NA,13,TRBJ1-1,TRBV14,CASSQGTGKEAFF
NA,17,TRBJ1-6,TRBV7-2,CASSLRAHVYSGSPLHF
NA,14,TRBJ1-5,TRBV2,CASSDNRRNQPQHF
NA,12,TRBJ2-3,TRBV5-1,CASSGGDGTQYF
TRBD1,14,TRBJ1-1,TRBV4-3,CASSQAGGRTEAFF
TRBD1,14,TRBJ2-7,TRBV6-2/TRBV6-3,CASSLAGTGGEQYF
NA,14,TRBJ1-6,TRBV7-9,CASSLGSYNSPLHF
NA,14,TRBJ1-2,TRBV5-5,CASSLNREGDGYTF
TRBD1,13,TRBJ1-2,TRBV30,CAWSVGTGDGYTF
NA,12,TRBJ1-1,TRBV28,CATLTAKMGAFF
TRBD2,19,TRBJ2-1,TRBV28,CASSIRPGRLAGVYNEQFF
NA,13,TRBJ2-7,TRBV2,CASRGRGDWEQYF
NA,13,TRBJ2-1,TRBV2,CASRSSSYNEQFF
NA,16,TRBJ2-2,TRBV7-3,CASSLGGWRLTGELFF
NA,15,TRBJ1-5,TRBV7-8,CASSSSGGGNQPQHF
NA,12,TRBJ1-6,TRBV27,CASRGINSPLHF
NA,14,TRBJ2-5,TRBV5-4,CASSLGRAQETQYF
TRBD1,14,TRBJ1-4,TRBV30,CAWGHRGRGEKLFF